This T cell receptor (beta chain) came from a study of beta chain features in type 1 diabetes. V shed 3 bases and J shed 3 bases, with 8 bases lying between them. The CDR3 loop spans 13 amino acids. Germline V gene data show CDR1 as MNHNS and CDR2 as SASEGT. TCRB transcripts that were expressed got sequenced, as all of the isolated RNA had been reverse transcribed. TCRdb's table, derived via immunoSEQ multiplex PCR, lists solely in-frame clones and lacks some. The sample contains 120,000 to 150,000 clones, around 51% of which appear only once. The sample was Tregs from blood. The clonotype comes from a man younger than 30 in good health. The chain joins TRBV6-1 to TRBJ1-1; D ambiguous. This chain's CDR3 is CASSEVGDTEAFF. In nucleotides, the CDR3 is TGTGCCAGCAGTGAGGTCGGGGACACTGAAGCTTTCTTT.